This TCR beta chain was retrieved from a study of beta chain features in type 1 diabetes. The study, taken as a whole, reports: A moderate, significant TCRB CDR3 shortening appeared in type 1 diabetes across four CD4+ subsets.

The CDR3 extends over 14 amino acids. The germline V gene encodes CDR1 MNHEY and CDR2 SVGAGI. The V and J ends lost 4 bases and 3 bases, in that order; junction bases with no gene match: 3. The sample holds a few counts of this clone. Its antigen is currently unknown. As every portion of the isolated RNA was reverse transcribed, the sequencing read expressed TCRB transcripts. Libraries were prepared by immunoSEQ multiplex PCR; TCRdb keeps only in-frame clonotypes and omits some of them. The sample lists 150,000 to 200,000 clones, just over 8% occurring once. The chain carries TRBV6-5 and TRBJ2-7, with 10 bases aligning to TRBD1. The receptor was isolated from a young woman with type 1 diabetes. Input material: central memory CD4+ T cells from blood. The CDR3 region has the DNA TGTGCCAGCAGTTCCTGGGACAGGGGCTACGAGCAGTACTTC. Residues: CASSSWDRGYEQYF.